These T cell receptor beta chains were read from a single sample in a study of T cells in Graves' hyperthyroidism and ophthalmopathy. TCRdb ran MiXCR on the multiplex PCR reads and lists one entry per CDR3 protein. Seen here are hundreds of thousands of distinct CDR3 sequences, less than 25% observed once, and the top ten hold more than 30%. Sequenced material: blood. The receptors were sampled from a man aged 25-40 years with Graves' ophthalmopathy. CDR3s include the opening cysteine and the closing phenylalanine or tryptophan. The D gene is left open where the match is weak. Only part of the rows carry a size: once, few, many, or a class if the clone is expanded.

clone size	J gene	D gene	V gene	CDR3 DNA	CDR3 protein
few	TRBJ1-2	TRBD1	TRBV20-1	TGCAGTGCGAGGGAACAGGGGGTTGGCTTATATGGCTACACCTTC	CSAREQGVGLYGYTF
many	TRBJ1-1	.	TRBV12-3/TRBV12-4	TGTGCCAGCAGTTTGGGGGCCACTGAAGCTTTCTTT	CASSLGATEAFF
.	TRBJ2-5	.	TRBV20-1	TGCAGTGCTACACCCCGGGAGACCCAAGAGACCCAGTACTTC	CSATPRETQETQYF
.	TRBJ1-1	TRBD1	TRBV20-1	TGCAGTGCGAGGGGGCGACGGAACACTGAAGCTTTCTTT	CSARGRRNTEAFF
many	TRBJ1-1	.	TRBV6-1	TGTGCCAGCAGTGCCGGGACAAGCGCTGAAGCTTTCTTT	CASSAGTSAEAFF
.	TRBJ2-1	TRBD1	TRBV27	TGTGCCAGCAGTATGAGGACAGGGAGCGCCTACAATGAGCAGTTCTTC	CASSMRTGSAYNEQFF
.	TRBJ2-2	TRBD2	TRBV4-3	TGCGCCAGCAGCCAAGATAAGGCGGGAGGCACCGGGGAGCTGTTTTTT	CASSQDKAGGTGELFF
.	TRBJ2-7	TRBD1	TRBV6-2/TRBV6-3	TGTGCCAGCAGTTTTCAACAGGGGGTGAAGGCCTACGAGCAGTACTTC	CASSFQQGVKAYEQYF
few	TRBJ1-2	TRBD1	TRBV27	TGTGCCAGCAGTCCGACAGGGGGAGACTATGGCTACACCTTC	CASSPTGGDYGYTF
many	TRBJ1-5	.	TRBV6-2/TRBV6-3	TGTGCCAGCAGCCTGGGGGAGGGGACGAGCAATCAGCCCCAGCATTTT	CASSLGEGTSNQPQHF
many	TRBJ1-2	.	TRBV3-1	TGTGCCAGCAGCCAAGGTGGGGGGCAGTTCACCCCTGGCTACACCTTC	CASSQGGGQFTPGYTF
.	TRBJ2-3	TRBD2	TRBV10-3	TGTGCCATCCGTCTAGCGGGCCCTGGGGTGCAGTATTTT	CAIRLAGPGVQYF
.	TRBJ2-1	.	TRBV12-3/TRBV12-4	TGTGCCAGCAGTGGGGCCGATGAGCAGTTCTTC	CASSGADEQFF
.	TRBJ2-1	TRBD1	TRBV24-1	TGTGCCACCAGTGATTTTCCGGGACAGGGGGCAGGTAATGAGCAGTTCTTC	CATSDFPGQGAGNEQFF
.	TRBJ2-1	.	TRBV27	TGTGCCAGCAGCGGGGTCCGGGTCTATGAGCAGTTCTTC	CASSGVRVYEQFF
many	TRBJ2-7	.	TRBV4-1	TGCGCCAGCAGCCAAGAGGGCGGCTACGAGCAGTACTTC	CASSQEGGYEQYF
few	TRBJ2-7	TRBD2	TRBV9	TGTGCCAGCAGCGCGGGGGGGGGGCCCCCTGGCGAGCAGTACTTC	CASSAGGGPPGEQYF
few	TRBJ2-3	TRBD2	TRBV5-1	TGCGCCAGCAGCCTAACTAGCGGGAAGACAGATACGCAGTATTTT	CASSLTSGKTDTQYF
few	TRBJ2-4	.	TRBV28	TGTGCCAGCAGTTTATCTCTAGCAGCCAAAAACATTCAGTACTTC	CASSLSLAAKNIQYF
.	TRBJ2-7	.	TRBV9	TGTGCCAGCAGCCCGAAGGGACGATACTCCTACGAGCAGTACTTC	CASSPKGRYSYEQYF
.	TRBJ2-5	TRBD1	TRBV10-3	TGTGCCATCGGGATCACCGCTGGACAGGGGGCTTTGGAGACCCAGTACTTC	CAIGITAGQGALETQYF
.	TRBJ1-2	.	TRBV29-1	TGCAGCGTCCAGGCTCGGGACTATGGCTACACCTTC	CSVQARDYGYTF
few	TRBJ2-7	.	TRBV29-1	TGCAGCGTTATCGAACCTAGCTCCTACGAGCAGTACTTC	CSVIEPSSYEQYF
many	TRBJ2-5	.	TRBV9	TGTGCCAGCAGCGTTGGGACAATGCAAGAGACCCAGTACTTC	CASSVGTMQETQYF
few	TRBJ2-3	.	TRBV10-1	TGCGCCAGCAGTGACCCGCGCGGCAAGGGTCCAGATACGCAGTATTTT	CASSDPRGKGPDTQYF
.	TRBJ2-1	.	TRBV6-8	TGTGCCAGTTCCTCATGGGGAGTCCATGAGCAGTTCTTC	CASSSWGVHEQFF
.	TRBJ2-3	.	TRBV7-3	TGTGCCAGCAGCTCCTTGGCCGCAGATACGCAGTATTTT	CASSSLAADTQYF
many	TRBJ1-2	.	TRBV13	TGTGCCAGCAGCTCCTTTGGGGATAACTATGGCTACACCTTC	CASSSFGDNYGYTF
many	TRBJ2-5	.	TRBV3-1	TGTGCCAGCAGCCAGGGGTTGTGGGAGACCCAGTACTTC	CASSQGLWETQYF
.	TRBJ2-1	.	TRBV11-1	TGTGCCAGCAGCTATCCGGGCAGCTCCTACAATGAGCAGTTCTTC	CASSYPGSSYNEQFF
many	TRBJ1-2	.	TRBV18	TGTGCCAGCTACGCCTTCGAGAAGGAGAATGGTTACACCTTC	CASYAFEKENGYTF
.	TRBJ2-5	.	TRBV5-1	TGCGCCAGCAGCTTAATTGGCGGCCCACAAGAGACCCAGTACTTC	CASSLIGGPQETQYF
many	TRBJ1-2	.	TRBV4-1	TGCGCCAGCAGCCAACCCCAGGGGATCGGCTATGGCTACACCTTC	CASSQPQGIGYGYTF
.	TRBJ1-1	.	TRBV27	TGTGCCAGCAGTTTCTCGGGGAGCGACGCTGAAGCTTTCTTT	CASSFSGSDAEAFF
.	TRBJ2-5	TRBD2	TRBV20-1	TGCAGTGCAGCGACCATGGCGCTAGCGGGAAGTTGGGAGACCCAGTACTTC	CSAATMALAGSWETQYF
.	TRBJ2-1	.	TRBV6-1	TGTGCCAGCCGAACGGTGAGCTCCTACAATGAGCAGTTCTTC	CASRTVSSYNEQFF
.	TRBJ2-1	.	TRBV5-1	TGCGCCAGCACGGATGGGCAGGGCCTTTACAATGAGCAGTTCTTC	CASTDGQGLYNEQFF
few	TRBJ1-2	.	TRBV11-2	TGTGCCAGCAGCTTAGAGTCTGGGGGCGTTGGCTACACCTTC	CASSLESGGVGYTF
.	TRBJ2-5	TRBD2	TRBV7-3	TGTGCCAGCAGCCTCAACAGACTAGCGGGAGGTCAAGAGACCCAGTACTTC	CASSLNRLAGGQETQYF
.	TRBJ2-1	TRBD2	TRBV20-1	TGCAGTGTACTAGCGGGAGCTGATGAGCAGTTCTTC	CSVLAGADEQFF
many	TRBJ2-5	.	TRBV7-8	TGTGCCAGCAGCTTAGGTCTGCGGGGAAGCCAAGAGACCCAGTACTTC	CASSLGLRGSQETQYF
many	TRBJ1-1	.	TRBV30	TGTGCCTGGAGTGTATGGACGAACACTGAAGCTTTCTTT	CAWSVWTNTEAFF
.	TRBJ2-5	TRBD1	TRBV6-2/TRBV6-3	TGTGCCAGCAGTTACCGAAGGACAGGATGGTGGCAAGAGACCCAGTACTTC	CASSYRRTGWWQETQYF
many	TRBJ2-7	TRBD2	TRBV7-2	TGTGCCAGCAGCCCCTTGCGGGAGGGCCTTCCGCACGAGCAGTACTTC	CASSPLREGLPHEQYF
.	TRBJ1-6	.	TRBV20-1	TGCAGTGCTAGAGATTCCCCGGACATATATTCACCCCTCCACTTT	CSARDSPDIYSPLHF
.	TRBJ1-2	.	TRBV4-1	TGCGCCAGCAGCCAAGATGAGAGGACAGTATCTTATGGCTACACCTTC	CASSQDERTVSYGYTF
many	TRBJ2-5	.	TRBV20-1	TGCAGTGCTAGAGGGTGGGGTAGCGACTCAACCCAGTACTTC	CSARGWGSDSTQYF
few	TRBJ2-5	.	TRBV6-1	TGTGCCAGCAGTATTTCGACAGATCAAGAGACCCAGTACTTC	CASSISTDQETQYF
many	TRBJ2-1	TRBD2	TRBV18	TGTGCCAGCTCACCTTCACTAGCGGGAGCGTTCGGCAATGAGCAGTTCTTC	CASSPSLAGAFGNEQFF
once	TRBJ2-1	.	TRBV24-1	TGTGCCACCAGTGAAGCTGGCCGACCGGAGTTCTTC	CATSEAGRPEFF
many	TRBJ2-3	.	TRBV11-2	TGTGCCAGCAGCTTAGTCAGGGGTCAGAGGAGCACAGATACGCAGTATTTT	CASSLVRGQRSTDTQYF
many	TRBJ1-1	.	TRBV30	TGTGCCTGGATTTCAGGGGAAGCAGCCCCTGAAGCTTTCTTT	CAWISGEAAPEAFF
few	TRBJ1-4	.	TRBV7-6	TGTGCCAGCAGTTGGACAGTTAATGAAAAACTGTTTTTT	CASSWTVNEKLFF
many	TRBJ2-1	.	TRBV28	TGTGCCAGCAGACCGGGACTTCGTGGCAATGAGCAGTTCTTC	CASRPGLRGNEQFF
many	TRBJ1-1	.	TRBV28	TGTGCCAGCGGCCGGGTGATTAACACTGAAGCTTTCTTT	CASGRVINTEAFF
.	TRBJ2-7	.	TRBV5-1	TGCGCCAGCAGCTTGGACGCGGGAAAAGGCTACGAGCAGTACTTC	CASSLDAGKGYEQYF
few	TRBJ2-7	TRBD2	TRBV28	TGTGCCACCCTGGGGGTGGTAGCGGGAGGGTTCGGTGAGCAGTACTTC	CATLGVVAGGFGEQYF
.	TRBJ2-1	.	TRBV27	TGTGCCAGCAGTTTATTCGTTTCCCGCCAAAACAATGAGCAGTTCTTC	CASSLFVSRQNNEQFF
.	TRBJ2-7	.	TRBV2	TGTGCCAGCAGTGCCGCAGGAGCCTACGAGCAGTACTTC	CASSAAGAYEQYF
few	TRBJ2-4	TRBD1	TRBV20-1	TGCAGTACCAGTCCCAGGGGGAACATTCAGTACTTC	CSTSPRGNIQYF